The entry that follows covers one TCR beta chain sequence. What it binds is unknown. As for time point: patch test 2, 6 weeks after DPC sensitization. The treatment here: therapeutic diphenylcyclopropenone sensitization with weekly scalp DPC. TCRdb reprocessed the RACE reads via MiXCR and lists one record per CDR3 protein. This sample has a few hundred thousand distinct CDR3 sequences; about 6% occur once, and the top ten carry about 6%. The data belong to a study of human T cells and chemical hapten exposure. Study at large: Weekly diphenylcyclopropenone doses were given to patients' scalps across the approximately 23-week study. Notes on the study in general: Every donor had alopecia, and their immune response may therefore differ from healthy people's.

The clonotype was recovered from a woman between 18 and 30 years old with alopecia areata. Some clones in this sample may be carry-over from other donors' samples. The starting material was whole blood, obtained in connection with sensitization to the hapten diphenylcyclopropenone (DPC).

The CDR3 region has the DNA TGTGCCATCAGTGAGGCACTCCGGGGACTGGGGGAGACCCAGTACTTC. Amino acid sequence: CAISEALRGLGETQYF. The chain is built from TRBV10-3 and TRBJ2-5; TRBD2 is a possible D gene (6 bases). Trimming pared 2 bases from V and 5 bases from J, leaving 18 bases between. Germline V gene data show CDR1 as ENHRY and CDR2 as SYGVKD. The CDR3 spans 16 residues.